Each of the 15 T cell receptor beta chains below was sequenced from the same sample in a study of blood T cell repertoires in COVID-19. Sequencing was performed with immunoSEQ multiplex PCR; in TCRdb, only in-frame clones are kept and a portion is missing. The sample records about 240,000 clones, roughly 90% being singletons. The sequenced sample consisted of peripheral blood. Source of these receptors: a man aged 60 to 75 who had recovered from COVID-19.

The chain has TRBV20-1 and TRBJ1-1, with a tentative D call TRBD1 (5 bases). The CDR3 is 16 amino acids. Germline assignment: CDR1 DFQATT and CDR2 SNEGSKA (reference sequence). V shed 3 bases and J shed 0 bases, with 17 bases lying between them. The CDR3 nucleotides read TGCAGTGCTAGTACGCGTAACAGGCCCGTGAACACTGAAGCTTTCTTT. Its protein is CSASTRNRPVNTEAFF.

The chain recombines TRBV27 with TRBJ1-2; no definite D call. V dropped 6 bases and J dropped 5 bases, with 10 bases sitting between them. CDR1 and CDR2 (germline): MNHEY, SMNVEV (reference sequence). The CDR3 is made up of 12 amino acids. CDR3 nucleotides: TGTGCCAGCAGGACGGGAGCTTATGGCTACACCTTC. Amino acid sequence: CASRTGAYGYTF.

The gene calls are TRBV5-1 and TRBJ1-1; D gene ambiguous. V gave up 4 bases and J gave up 4 bases, with 14 bases separating them. This CDR3 has 14 residues. Germline assignment: CDR1 SGHRS and CDR2 YFSETQ. CDR3 bases: TGCGCCAGCAGCAGCGGGGTCCTCGGCACTGAAGCTTTCTTT. Its translation is CASSSGVLGTEAFF.

The J gene is TRBJ1-4, the V gene TRBV18; 9 nucleotides align to TRBD1. Germline lookup yields CDR1 KGHSH and CDR2 LQKENI. The V segment lost 4 bases and the J segment 8 bases; nucleotides outside the gene matches: 2. The CDR3 runs to 13 residues. The CDR3 DNA reads as TGTGCCAGCTCACGGGACAGGGACGAAAAACTGTTTTTT. It codes for CASSRDRDEKLFF.

This chain uses TRBV11-2 with TRBJ2-6; D call uncertain. CDR1 and CDR2 (germline): SGHAT, FQNNGV. Between the trimmed V and J ends, which lost 5 bases and 2 bases, there was a span of 4 bases. This CDR3 region has 13 residues. The CDR3 protein is CASSRAGANVLTF. CDR3 DNA: TGTGCCAGCAGCCGGGCTGGGGCCAACGTCCTGACTTTC.

The chain recombines TRBV28 with TRBJ1-3; 9 positions match TRBD1. The V gene end was trimmed by 5 bases and the J gene end by 2 bases; junction bases not matched to a gene: 7. CDR3 length: 16 residues. CDR1 MDHEN and CDR2 SYDVKM come from the germline V gene. CDR3 coding DNA: TGTGCCAGCAGTCCTAACAGGGGGCGAACTGGAAACACCATATATTTT. Protein sequence: CASSPNRGRTGNTIYF.

The genes are TRBV5-1 and TRBJ1-1; maybe TRBD1 (5 bases). V was clipped by 0 bases and J by 0 bases, with 9 bases between them. CDR3 size: 15 residues. Germline assignment: CDR1 SGHRS and CDR2 YFSETQ. CDR3 bases: TGCGCCAGCAGCTTGGAGGGGTGGCTGAACACTGAAGCTTTCTTT. This codes for CASSLEGWLNTEAFF.

A few counts support this clone. V gene TRBV7-9 combines with J gene TRBJ1-2; weak D call: TRBD1 (5 bases). CDR1 and CDR2 (germline): SEHNR, FQNEAQ (reference sequence). The ends were cut back, 2 bases at V and 1 base at J, with 11 bases in the middle. The CDR3 spans 15 residues. The CDR3 spells CASSLRSDNNYGYTF. CDR3 nucleotides: TGTGCCAGCAGCTTAAGGTCGGACAATAACTATGGCTACACCTTC.

The chain has TRBV7-8 and TRBJ2-3, with D uncertain. Deletions cut 1 base from V and 0 bases from J, with 5 bases between. The CDR3 is made up of 14 amino acids. Per the germline V gene, CDR1 is SGHVS and CDR2 is FQNEAQ. This CDR3 reads CASSLGVSTDTQYF. The CDR3 nucleotides read TGTGCCAGCAGCTTAGGCGTGAGCACAGATACGCAGTATTTT.

This chain connects TRBV6-6 to TRBJ2-7; D may be TRBD2 (5 bases). CDR1 and CDR2 from the germline V gene are MNHNY and SVGAGI (reference sequence). The CDR3 extends over 13 amino acids. V lost 2 bases, J lost 1 base, and 6 bases lay in between. CDR3 nucleotide sequence: TGTGCCAGCAGTTACAGGACTTCCTACGAGCAGTACGTC. Its translation is CASSYRTSYEQYV.

The chain recombines TRBV7-6 with TRBJ2-3; D may be TRBD1 (7 bases). CDR1 and CDR2 (germline): SGHVS, FNYEAQ. The CDR3 loop spans 16 amino acids. Trimming stripped 1 base from V and 1 base from J, with 12 bases between. The CDR3: CASSLETGEGTDTQYF. Here the CDR3 DNA reads TGTGCCAGCAGCTTAGAAACAGGGGAGGGCACAGATACGCAGTATTTT.

The V and J genes are TRBV28 and TRBJ2-5, with 9 bases identical to TRBD2. V lost 5 bases to trimming and J lost 3 bases; unmatched junction nucleotides: 10. This CDR3 region has 16 residues. The germline gives CDR1 MDHEN, CDR2 SYDVKM. CDR3 amino acids: CASSPPRAGGKETQYF. The CDR3, as DNA: TGTGCCAGCAGTCCGCCACGGGCGGGGGGGAAAGAGACCCAGTACTTC.

The chain is built from TRBV7-9 and TRBJ2-7; perhaps TRBD2 as D (5 bases). The CDR3 loop spans 13 amino acids. CDR1 and CDR2 from the germline V gene are SEHNR and FQNEAQ (reference sequence). V was cut by 5 bases and J by 9 bases, with 17 bases left in between. CDR3 DNA sequence: TGTGCCAGCAGCCACGACCGGACTCGGCGGCAGTACGTC. It yields the protein CASSHDRTRRQYV.

The chain combines TRBV3-1 (or the pseudogene TRBV3-2) with TRBJ2-5; perhaps TRBD2 as D (5 bases). CDR3 length: 12 amino acids. Germline V CDR1 and CDR2: LGHDT, YNNKEL (reference sequence). The ends were cut back, 4 bases at V and 5 bases at J, with 8 bases in the middle. CDR3: CASSRTGETQYF. The CDR3 DNA is TGTGCCAGCAGCCGAACGGGGGAGACCCAGTACTTC.

V usage is TRBV19 and J usage is TRBJ1-5; possibly TRBD1 for D (6 bases). Germline lookup yields CDR1 LNHDA and CDR2 SQIVND (reference sequence). This CDR3 has 13 residues. Between the trimmed V and J ends, which lost 6 bases and 7 bases, there was a span of 13 bases. For the CDR3, the DNA is TGTGCCAGTAGGGACAGAGATATCCAGCCCCAGCATTTT. Residues: CASRDRDIQPQHF. Full variable domain (rest looked up from reference TRBV19 and TRBJ1-5): DGGITQSPKYLFRKEGQNVTLSCEQNLNHDAMYWYRQDPGQGLRLIYYSQIVNDFQKGDIAEGYSVSREKKESFPLTVTSAQKNPTAFYLCASRDRDIQPQHFGDGTRLSIL.